This is a list of T cell receptor beta chains from one sample in a study of identifying expanded T cells in peripheral blood. Profiling relied on immunoSEQ multiplex PCR, and the TCRdb table lists in-frame clones only, not all of them. This sample has approximately 63,000 clones; approximately 89% occur once, and the top ten carry around 4.8%. The sample taken for sequencing was blood. The receptors were gathered from a person between 18 and 69 years old in good health. The CDR3 runs from the conserved cysteine through the conserved F or W. The order of the fields is clone size, D gene, J gene, V gene, CDR3 DNA, CDR3 protein. The D gene is left open where the match is weak. Part of the rows lack a size; the others show once, few, many or a class for expanded clones.

size: once; D: TRBD1; J: TRBJ2-7; V: TRBV6-1; DNA: TGTGCCAGCAGGGTCCTTGGGACAGGGGTATTCGAGCAGTACTTC; CDR3: CASRVLGTGVFEQYF
size: -; D: -; J: TRBJ2-7; V: TRBV7-2; DNA: TGTGCCAGCAGCTTAGGAGTAGGGCCTTACGAGCAGTACTTC; CDR3: CASSLGVGPYEQYF
size: -; D: -; J: TRBJ2-3; V: TRBV6-1; DNA: TGTGCCAGCAGTGAATTTTTGGAGATAGATACGCAGTATTTT; CDR3: CASSEFLEIDTQYF
size: -; D: -; J: TRBJ2-1; V: TRBV6-6; DNA: TGTGCCAGCAGTTACCTGGGGTACAATGAGCAGTTCTTC; CDR3: CASSYLGYNEQFF
size: -; D: -; J: TRBJ1-5; V: TRBV6-1; DNA: TGTGCCAGCAGGGACGGAAGATATAGCAATCAGCCCCAGCATTTT; CDR3: CASRDGRYSNQPQHF
size: once; D: TRBD2; J: TRBJ2-3; V: TRBV6-4; DNA: TGTGCCAGCAGTGAAGAAGCGGGGGCTCACACAGATACGCAGTATTTT; CDR3: CASSEEAGAHTDTQYF
size: -; D: -; J: TRBJ2-1; V: TRBV19; DNA: TGTGCCAGTAGTATCCGGGGGTCGGCATACAATGAGCAGTTCTTC; CDR3: CASSIRGSAYNEQFF
size: once; D: -; J: TRBJ2-3; V: TRBV6-5; DNA: TGTGCCAGCAGCTCGGTGCACGCAGATACGCAGTATTTT; CDR3: CASSSVHADTQYF
size: -; D: TRBD2; J: TRBJ2-1; V: TRBV19; DNA: TGTGCCAGTAGCTACCCCCAGCGGGGACCCAACAATGAGCAGTTCTTC; CDR3: CASSYPQRGPNNEQFF
size: -; D: TRBD1; J: TRBJ2-1; V: TRBV29-1; DNA: TGCAGCGTTGCCAGGGGGCTGGAGGAGCAGTTCTTC; CDR3: CSVARGLEEQFF
size: -; D: TRBD2; J: TRBJ2-7; V: TRBV5-4; DNA: TGTGCCAGCAGCTTTACTAGCGGCTCCTACGAGCAGTACTTC; CDR3: CASSFTSGSYEQYF
size: -; D: -; J: TRBJ1-1; V: TRBV28; DNA: TGTGCCAGCAGTGCGGGAGGGGAGACCACTGAAGCTTTCTTT; CDR3: CASSAGGETTEAFF
size: -; D: -; J: TRBJ1-3; V: TRBV30; DNA: TGTGCCTGGATGGGGGTGTCCTCTGGAAACACCATATATTTT; CDR3: CAWMGVSSGNTIYF
size: once; D: -; J: TRBJ2-2; V: TRBV5-1; DNA: TGCGCCAGCAGCTTGGCGGCTAGTAGTTTTCCCGGGGAGCTGTTTTTT; CDR3: CASSLAASSFPGELFF
size: -; D: -; J: TRBJ2-1; V: TRBV5-1; DNA: TGCGCCAGCAGCTCCCAAGGGGAGCAGTTCTTC; CDR3: CASSSQGEQFF
size: -; D: -; J: TRBJ2-3; V: TRBV4-1; DNA: TGCGCCAGCAGCCAAGATTTCCCCGGTCATACGCAGTATTTT; CDR3: CASSQDFPGHTQYF
size: -; D: TRBD2; J: TRBJ2-3; V: TRBV5-8; DNA: TGTGCCAGCAGCTTGGTTAGGTCGGGGGGAGCAGATACGCAGTATTTT; CDR3: CASSLVRSGGADTQYF
size: -; D: -; J: TRBJ1-4; V: TRBV5-1; DNA: TGCGCCAGCAGCTTACGAGGGGCGGACAATGAAAAACTGTTTTTT; CDR3: CASSLRGADNEKLFF
size: -; D: TRBD1; J: TRBJ2-5; V: TRBV7-3; DNA: TGTGCCAGCAGCCCCGGGACAGGGGCGGGGGAGACCCAGTACTTC; CDR3: CASSPGTGAGETQYF
size: -; D: -; J: TRBJ2-1; V: TRBV6-1; DNA: TGTGCCAGCGGTCGGGAGCCTGAGCAGTTCTTC; CDR3: CASGREPEQFF
size: -; D: TRBD1; J: TRBJ1-2; V: TRBV4-1; DNA: TGCGCCAGCAGCCATCCAGACAGGGTTGACTATGGCTACACCTTC; CDR3: CASSHPDRVDYGYTF
size: -; D: TRBD2; J: TRBJ2-7; V: TRBV6-1; DNA: TGTGCAGCGGGGATCTACTACGAGCAGTACTTC; CDR3: CAAGIYYEQYF
size: -; D: -; J: TRBJ2-7; V: TRBV5-1; DNA: TGCGCCAGCAGCTTGGGTCTGGGGTCCTACGAGCAGTACTTC; CDR3: CASSLGLGSYEQYF
size: few; D: -; J: TRBJ1-1; V: TRBV9; DNA: TGTGCCAGCAGCGTCTCGACAGGGAACACTGAAGCTTTCTTT; CDR3: CASSVSTGNTEAFF
size: -; D: TRBD2; J: TRBJ2-3; V: TRBV28; DNA: TGTGCCAGCAGTTCCCCTAGGACTAGCGGGAGGTGGGTGACAGATACGCAGTATTTT; CDR3: CASSSPRTSGRWVTDTQYF
size: -; D: TRBD1; J: TRBJ2-7; V: TRBV11-2; DNA: TGTGCCAGCAGGAACAGGGGCCAAGCTAACTACGAGCAGTACTTC; CDR3: CASRNRGQANYEQYF
size: -; D: TRBD2; J: TRBJ2-1; V: TRBV10-1; DNA: TGCGCCAGCAGTGGACTAGCGGGAGGGTACAATGAGCAGTTCTTC; CDR3: CASSGLAGGYNEQFF
size: -; D: TRBD1; J: TRBJ2-2; V: TRBV7-9; DNA: TGTGCCAGCAACTGGGACAGAGACACCGGGGAGCTGTTTTTT; CDR3: CASNWDRDTGELFF
size: -; D: -; J: TRBJ2-1; V: TRBV4-3; DNA: TGCGCCAGCAGCCAAGAAGTTGGCAGCTACAATGAGCAGTTCTTC; CDR3: CASSQEVGSYNEQFF
size: -; D: -; J: TRBJ1-5; V: TRBV19; DNA: TGTGCCAGTAGTAAGGACAAGGGAGGCTATAGCAATCAGCCCCAGCATTTT; CDR3: CASSKDKGGYSNQPQHF
size: -; D: TRBD2; J: TRBJ2-5; V: TRBV7-6; DNA: TGTGCCAGCAGCCGCGGACTAGCGGGACAAGAGACCCAGTACTTC; CDR3: CASSRGLAGQETQYF
size: few; D: -; J: TRBJ1-3; V: TRBV6-5; DNA: TGTGCCAGCAGTTACTCAGCCTCTGGAAACACCATATATTTT; CDR3: CASSYSASGNTIYF
size: -; D: -; J: TRBJ1-1; V: TRBV21-1; DNA: TGTGCCAGCCAGGGCTTTCGCACTGAAGCTTTCTTT; CDR3: CASQGFRTEAFF
size: once; D: -; J: TRBJ2-1; V: TRBV7-9; DNA: TGTGCCAGCAGCTTAGACCGGGGCGGGCTCTACAATGAGCAGTTCTTC; CDR3: CASSLDRGGLYNEQFF
size: -; D: -; J: TRBJ2-7; V: TRBV2; DNA: TGTGCCAGCAGTGATCAGGTCTCCTACGAGCAGTACTTC; CDR3: CASSDQVSYEQYF
size: -; D: TRBD1; J: TRBJ1-5; V: TRBV5-1; DNA: TGCGCCAGCAGCAGCACAGGGGCCAGCAATCAGCCCCAGCATTTT; CDR3: CASSSTGASNQPQHF
size: -; D: TRBD2; J: TRBJ2-7; V: TRBV28; DNA: TGTGCCAGCAGTTTATCGTTAGCGGGGGCCTCCTACGAGCAGTACTTC; CDR3: CASSLSLAGASYEQYF
size: -; D: TRBD1; J: TRBJ1-1; V: TRBV6-1; DNA: TGTGCCAGCAGTGAAAGGAGGGTGGACAGGGGGTCTTTCTTT; CDR3: CASSERRVDRGSFF
size: -; D: TRBD1; J: TRBJ2-7; V: TRBV7-6; DNA: TGTGCCAGCAGCTTCTGGACAGGGAGCTCCTACGAGCAGTACTTC; CDR3: CASSFWTGSSYEQYF
size: few; D: -; J: TRBJ1-4; V: TRBV5-6; DNA: TGTGCCAGCAGCTTGGTTTCTTCTGAAAAACTGTTTTTT; CDR3: CASSLVSSEKLFF
size: -; D: -; J: TRBJ2-2; V: TRBV1; DNA: TGCACCAGCAGCCAAGATAAGGGGGTTCGCACCGGGGAGCTGTTTTTT; CDR3: CTSSQDKGVRTGELFF
size: -; D: TRBD1; J: TRBJ2-1; V: TRBV19; DNA: TGTGCCAGTACCCTCCGACAGGGCCCCCACTACAATGAGCAGTTCTTC; CDR3: CASTLRQGPHYNEQFF
size: few; D: -; J: TRBJ2-2; V: TRBV30; DNA: TGTGCCTGGAGTCCTGGCAGCCTCGAAGCCGGGGAGCTGTTTTTT; CDR3: CAWSPGSLEAGELFF
size: -; D: -; J: TRBJ1-2; V: TRBV5-6; DNA: TGTGCCAGCAGCTTGGCAGGGCTGTCGATACGCTATGGCTACACCTTC; CDR3: CASSLAGLSIRYGYTF
size: -; D: -; J: TRBJ1-5; V: TRBV28; DNA: TGTGCCAGCAGTTTGGAGGGATTCAATCAGCCCCAGCATTTT; CDR3: CASSLEGFNQPQHF
size: -; D: TRBD1; J: TRBJ2-5; V: TRBV6-4; DNA: TGTGCCAGCAGCCCTACCCCGGGACAGATGGAGACCCAGTACTTC; CDR3: CASSPTPGQMETQYF
size: -; D: TRBD2; J: TRBJ2-1; V: TRBV19; DNA: TGTGCCAGTAGTACCGACGTCGCTAGCGGGAGCATCAATGAGCAGTTCTTC; CDR3: CASSTDVASGSINEQFF
size: -; D: -; J: TRBJ1-1; V: TRBV19; DNA: TGTGCCAGTAGTATTGCGGGCACCCTGAACACTGAAGCTTTCTTT; CDR3: CASSIAGTLNTEAFF
size: -; D: -; J: TRBJ1-1; V: TRBV7-2; DNA: TGTGCCAGCAGGTTGGACAGCCAGTTTGTGAACACTGAAGCTTTCTTT; CDR3: CASRLDSQFVNTEAFF
size: -; D: -; J: TRBJ1-1; V: TRBV30; DNA: TGTGCCTGGACAGGTCAGAACACTGAAGCTTTCTTT; CDR3: CAWTGQNTEAFF
size: -; D: TRBD1; J: TRBJ2-5; V: TRBV4-1; DNA: TGCGCCAGCAGCCAAGATCTGGGACAGATAAAAGGGACCCAGTACTTC; CDR3: CASSQDLGQIKGTQYF
size: -; D: TRBD1; J: TRBJ2-7; V: TRBV9; DNA: TGTGCCAGCAGCGTAGCTGGGACAGACTACGAGCAGTACTTC; CDR3: CASSVAGTDYEQYF
size: -; D: -; J: TRBJ2-2; V: TRBV9; DNA: TGTGCCAGCAGCGGCCAGATGGGGGTCGGGGAGCTGTTTTTT; CDR3: CASSGQMGVGELFF
size: -; D: -; J: TRBJ2-5; V: TRBV2; DNA: TGTGCCAGCAGTGACAGGAGAGAGACCCAGTACTTC; CDR3: CASSDRRETQYF
size: -; D: TRBD1; J: TRBJ1-5; V: TRBV4-1; DNA: TGCGCCAGCAGCCAAGTGGGGACAGGAGCAAGCAATCAGCCCCAGCATTTT; CDR3: CASSQVGTGASNQPQHF
size: -; D: -; J: TRBJ2-3; V: TRBV29-1; DNA: TGCAGCGTTGCCACGGCGTTGAATACGCAGTATTTT; CDR3: CSVATALNTQYF
size: -; D: TRBD1; J: TRBJ1-6; V: TRBV6-4; DNA: TGTGCCAGCAGCCTGGGACAGGGAAATTCACCCCTCCACTTT; CDR3: CASSLGQGNSPLHF
size: -; D: -; J: TRBJ1-1; V: TRBV29-1; DNA: TGCAGCGTTGAGCAGGGTCACACTGAAGCTTTCTTT; CDR3: CSVEQGHTEAFF
size: -; D: -; J: TRBJ2-2; V: TRBV5-1; DNA: TGCGCCAGCAGCTCCGGGACGCCGAACACCGGGGAGCTGTTTTTT; CDR3: CASSSGTPNTGELFF
size: -; D: -; J: TRBJ1-1; V: TRBV5-5; DNA: TGTGCCAGCAGCTTCGAGGGAACGCACACTGAAGCTTTCTTT; CDR3: CASSFEGTHTEAFF